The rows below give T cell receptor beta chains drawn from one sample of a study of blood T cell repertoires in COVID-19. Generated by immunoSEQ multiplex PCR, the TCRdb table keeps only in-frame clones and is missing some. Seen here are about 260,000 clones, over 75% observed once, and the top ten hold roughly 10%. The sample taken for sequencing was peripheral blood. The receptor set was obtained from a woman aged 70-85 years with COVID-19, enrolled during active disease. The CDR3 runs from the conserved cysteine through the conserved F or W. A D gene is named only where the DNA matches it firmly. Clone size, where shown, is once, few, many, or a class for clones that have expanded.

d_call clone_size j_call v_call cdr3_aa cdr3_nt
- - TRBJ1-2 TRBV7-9 CASSLGGAQARGYTF TGTGCCAGCAGCTTAGGAGGCGCCCAAGCAAGGGGCTACACCTTC
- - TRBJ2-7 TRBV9 CASSVGSVPTYEQYF TGTGCCAGCAGCGTAGGATCCGTGCCTACCTACGAGCAGTACTTC
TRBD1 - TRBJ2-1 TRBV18 CASSLGQVGHEQFF TGTGCCAGCTCACTGGGACAGGTCGGACATGAGCAGTTCTTC
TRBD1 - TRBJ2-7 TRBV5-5 CASSLRQGAGSYEQYF TGTGCCAGCAGCTTAAGACAGGGGGCTGGGTCCTACGAGCAGTACTTC
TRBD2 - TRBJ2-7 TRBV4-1 CASSQERGAAYEQYF TGCGCCAGCAGCCAAGAGCGGGGGGCGGCGTACGAGCAGTACTTC
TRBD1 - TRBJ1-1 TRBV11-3 CASSLDSTGGQAFF TGTGCCAGCAGCTTAGATTCAACAGGGGGCCAAGCTTTCTTT
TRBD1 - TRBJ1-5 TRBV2 CASSQLDRNQPQHF TGTGCCAGCAGCCAGTTGGACAGGAATCAGCCCCAGCATTTT
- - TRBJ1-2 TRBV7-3 CASSHRRGTGYTF TGTGCCAGCAGCCACCGCCGGGGTACTGGCTACACCTTC
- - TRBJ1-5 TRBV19 CASSIEGVQPQHF TGTGCCAGTAGTATTGAGGGGGTTCAGCCCCAGCATTTT
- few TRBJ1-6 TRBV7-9 CASSLESSNSPLHF TGTGCCAGCAGCTTAGAGTCGAGTAATTCACCCCTCCACTTT
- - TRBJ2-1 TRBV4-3 CASSRKPAESGYNEQFF TGCGCCAGCAGCCGGAAACCCGCGGAGTCTGGCTACAATGAGCAGTTCTTC
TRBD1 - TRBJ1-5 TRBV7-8 CASSLADRDDQPQHF TGTGCCAGCAGCTTAGCCGACAGGGACGATCAGCCCCAGCATTTT
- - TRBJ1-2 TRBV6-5 CASSRDKGYGYTF TGTGCCAGCAGCCGGGACAAGGGATATGGCTACACCTTC
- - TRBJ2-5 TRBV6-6 CASSYRETQYF TGTGCCAGCAGTTACCGGGAGACCCAGTACTTC
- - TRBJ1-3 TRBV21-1 CASSKITKPNTIYF TGTGCCAGCAGCAAGATTACAAAACCAAACACCATATATTTT
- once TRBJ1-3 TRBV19 CASSTGWAGTGNTIYF TGTGCCAGTAGTACGGGCTGGGCCGGGACTGGAAACACCATATATTTT
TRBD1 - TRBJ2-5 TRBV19 CASRQTGVEFETQYF TGTGCCAGTAGGCAGACAGGGGTCGAATTTGAGACCCAGTACTTC
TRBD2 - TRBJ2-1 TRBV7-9 CASSVDWGTSGDNEQFF TGTGCCAGCAGCGTTGATTGGGGGACTAGCGGGGACAATGAGCAGTTCTTC
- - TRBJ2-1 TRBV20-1 CSASTSSGTYNEQFF TGCAGTGCTAGTACGTCTTCCGGGACCTACAATGAGCAGTTCTTC
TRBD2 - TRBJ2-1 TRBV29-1 CSVEVSPGGLQFF TGCAGCGTTGAAGTGTCCCCGGGGGGGCTGCAGTTCTTC
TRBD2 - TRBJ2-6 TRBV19 CASSIRGGTGANVLTF TGTGCCAGTAGTATCCGCGGGGGGACTGGGGCCAACGTCCTGACTTTC
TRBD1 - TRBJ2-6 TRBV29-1 CSVEDPGQGSGANVLTF TGCAGCGTTGAAGATCCGGGACAGGGTTCTGGGGCCAACGTCCTGACTTTC
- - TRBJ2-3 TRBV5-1 CASQGQYTDTQYF TGCGCCAGCCAGGGGCAGTATACAGATACGCAGTATTTT
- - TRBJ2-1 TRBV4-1 CASSQSGGSYNEQFF TGCGCCAGCAGCCAAAGTGGTGGCAGTTACAATGAGCAGTTCTTC
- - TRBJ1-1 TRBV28 CASSLGGRVAAEAFF TGTGCCAGCTCCTTGGGAGGGAGAGTAGCGGCTGAAGCTTTCTTT
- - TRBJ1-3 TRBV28 CASTVSGNTIYF TGTGCCAGCACGGTCTCTGGAAACACCATATATTTT
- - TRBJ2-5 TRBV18 CASSPPSGVGETQYF TGTGCCAGCTCACCACCGTCGGGAGTCGGGGAGACCCAGTACTTC
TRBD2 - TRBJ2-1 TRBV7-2 CASSYRGLALYNEQFF TGTGCCAGCAGCTATAGGGGACTAGCGCTATACAATGAGCAGTTCTTC
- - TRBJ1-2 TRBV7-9 CASSPQTAVGYTF TGTGCCAGCAGCCCGCAAACAGCCGTTGGCTACACCTTC
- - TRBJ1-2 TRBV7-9 CASSVSGRVYGYTF TGTGCCAGCAGCGTTTCAGGGAGGGTCTATGGCTACACCTTC
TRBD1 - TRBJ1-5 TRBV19 CASSIQTGEGQPQHF TGTGCCAGTAGTATACAGACAGGGGAGGGTCAGCCCCAGCATTTT
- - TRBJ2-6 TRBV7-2 CASSLVSSSSGANVLTF TGTGCCAGCAGCTTAGTTTCGTCCAGCTCTGGGGCCAACGTCCTGACTTTC
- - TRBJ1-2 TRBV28 CASSLLGQDNYGYTF TGTGCCAGCAGTTTATTGGGACAAGATAACTATGGCTACACCTTC
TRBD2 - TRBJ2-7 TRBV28 CASSRGDAWPRGEQYF TGTGCCAGCAGCCGGGGGGACGCGTGGCCTAGAGGCGAGCAGTACTTC
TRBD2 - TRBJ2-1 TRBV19 CASNLSGRKNNEQFF TGTGCCAGTAACTTAAGCGGGAGAAAGAACAATGAGCAGTTCTTC
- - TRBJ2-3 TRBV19 CASSERRGNTQYF TGTGCCAGTAGTGAACGGCGAGGAAATACGCAGTATTTT
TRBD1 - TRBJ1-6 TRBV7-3 CASSFGTGFSPLHF TGTGCCAGCAGCTTTGGGACAGGGTTTTCACCCCTCCACTTT
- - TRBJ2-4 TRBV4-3 CASSRGTKNIQYF TGCGCCAGCAGCCGAGGTACCAAAAACATTCAGTACTTC
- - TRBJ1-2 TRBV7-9 CASSRTEIPGDYGYTF TGTGCCAGCAGTCGGACCGAGATCCCAGGGGACTATGGCTACACCTTC
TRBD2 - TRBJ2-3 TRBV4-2 CASSPAASGGDTDTQYF TGTGCCAGCAGCCCAGCTGCTAGCGGGGGAGACACAGATACGCAGTATTTT
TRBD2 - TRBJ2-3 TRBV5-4 CASSLVAGGTDTQYF TGTGCCAGCAGCTTGGTAGCGGGAGGCACAGATACGCAGTATTTT
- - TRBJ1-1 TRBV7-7 CASSRGQGTEAFF TGTGCTAGCAGCCGAGGGCAGGGGACTGAAGCTTTCTTT
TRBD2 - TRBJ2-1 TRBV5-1 CASSFAGGLYNEQFF TGCGCCAGCAGCTTTGCGGGAGGCCTATACAATGAGCAGTTCTTC
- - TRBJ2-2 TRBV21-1 CASSKGPGELFF TGTGCCAGCAGCAAGGGGCCCGGGGAGCTGTTTTTT
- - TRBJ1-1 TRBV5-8 CASSKIQGSTEAFF TGTGCCAGCAGCAAAATTCAGGGTAGCACTGAAGCTTTCTTT
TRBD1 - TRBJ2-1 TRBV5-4 CASSSGTADYNEQFF TGTGCCAGCAGCTCGGGGACAGCGGACTACAATGAGCAGTTCTTC
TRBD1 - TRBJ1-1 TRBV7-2 CASQDQTGVGTEAFF TGTGCCAGCCAAGACCAAACAGGGGTGGGGACTGAAGCTTTCTTT
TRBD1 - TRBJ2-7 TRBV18 CASSPQPGQGVQQYF TGTGCCAGCTCACCACAACCGGGACAGGGTGTTCAGCAGTACTTC
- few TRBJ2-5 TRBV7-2 CASSLRGRTGGPQETQYF TGTGCCAGCAGCTTAAGAGGTCGGACAGGAGGGCCCCAAGAGACCCAGTACTTC
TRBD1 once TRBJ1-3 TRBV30 CAWEQGAGNTIYF TGTGCCTGGGAACAGGGGGCAGGAAACACCATATATTTT